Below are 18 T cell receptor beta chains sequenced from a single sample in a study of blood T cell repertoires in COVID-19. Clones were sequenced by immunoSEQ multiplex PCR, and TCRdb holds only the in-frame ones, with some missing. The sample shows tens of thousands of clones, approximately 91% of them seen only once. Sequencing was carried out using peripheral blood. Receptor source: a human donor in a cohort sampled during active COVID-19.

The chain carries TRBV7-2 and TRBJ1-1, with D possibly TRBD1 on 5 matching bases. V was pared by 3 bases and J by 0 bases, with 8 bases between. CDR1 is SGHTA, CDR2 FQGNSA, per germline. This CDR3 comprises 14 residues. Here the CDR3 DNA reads TGTGCCAGCAGCTTCGACAGTCTGAACACTGAAGCTTTCTTT. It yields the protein CASSFDSLNTEAFF.

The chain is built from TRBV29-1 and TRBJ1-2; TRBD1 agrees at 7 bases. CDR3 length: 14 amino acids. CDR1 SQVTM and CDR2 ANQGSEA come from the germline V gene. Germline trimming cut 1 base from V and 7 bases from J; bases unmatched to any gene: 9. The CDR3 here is CSVEGFDRVRGYTF. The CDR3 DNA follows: TGCAGCGTTGAAGGGTTTGACAGGGTACGTGGCTACACCTTC.

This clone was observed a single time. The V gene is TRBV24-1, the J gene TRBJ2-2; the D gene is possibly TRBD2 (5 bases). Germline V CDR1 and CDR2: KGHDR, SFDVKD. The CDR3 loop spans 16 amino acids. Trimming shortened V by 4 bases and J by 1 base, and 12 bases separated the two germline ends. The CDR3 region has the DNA TGTGCCACCAGTGAGTCGGGAAAGGGGAACACCGGGGAGCTGTTTTTT. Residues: CATSESGKGNTGELFF.

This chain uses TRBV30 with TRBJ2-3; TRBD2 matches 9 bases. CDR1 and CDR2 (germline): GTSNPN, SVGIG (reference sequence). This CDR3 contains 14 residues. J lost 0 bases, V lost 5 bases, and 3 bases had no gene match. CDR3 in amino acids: CAWDLAGSTDTQYF. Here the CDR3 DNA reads TGTGCCTGGGATCTAGCGGGGAGCACAGATACGCAGTATTTT.

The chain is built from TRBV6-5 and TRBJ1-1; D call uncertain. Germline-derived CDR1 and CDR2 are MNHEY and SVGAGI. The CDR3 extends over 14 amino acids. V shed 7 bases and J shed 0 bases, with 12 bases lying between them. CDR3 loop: CASMADSMNTEAFF. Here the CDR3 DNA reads TGTGCCAGCATGGCAGATTCGATGAACACTGAAGCTTTCTTT.

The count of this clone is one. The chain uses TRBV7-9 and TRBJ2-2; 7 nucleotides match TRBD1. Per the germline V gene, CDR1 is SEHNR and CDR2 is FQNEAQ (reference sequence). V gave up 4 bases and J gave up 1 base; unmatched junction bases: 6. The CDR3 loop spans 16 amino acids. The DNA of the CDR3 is TGTGCCAGCAGCTCCACCCCAGGGGGGAACACCGGGGAGCTGTTTTTT. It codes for CASSSTPGGNTGELFF.

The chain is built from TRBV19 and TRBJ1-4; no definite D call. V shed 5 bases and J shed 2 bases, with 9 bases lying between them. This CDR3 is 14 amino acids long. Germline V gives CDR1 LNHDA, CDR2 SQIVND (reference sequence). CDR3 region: CASSAGFTNEKLFF. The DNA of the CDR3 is TGTGCCAGTAGTGCGGGATTCACTAATGAAAAACTGTTTTTT. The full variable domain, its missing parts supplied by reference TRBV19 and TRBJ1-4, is DGGITQSPKYLFRKEGQNVTLSCEQNLNHDAMYWYRQDPGQGLRLIYYSQIVNDFQKGDIAEGYSVSREKKESFPLTVTSAQKNPTAFYLCASSAGFTNEKLFFGSGTQLSVL.

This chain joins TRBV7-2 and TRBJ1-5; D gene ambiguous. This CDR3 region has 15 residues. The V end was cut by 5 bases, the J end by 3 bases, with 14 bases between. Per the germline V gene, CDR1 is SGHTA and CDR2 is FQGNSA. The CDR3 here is CASSPPGSYNQPQHF. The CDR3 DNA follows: TGTGCCAGCAGCCCCCCGGGGTCCTACAATCAGCCCCAGCATTTT.

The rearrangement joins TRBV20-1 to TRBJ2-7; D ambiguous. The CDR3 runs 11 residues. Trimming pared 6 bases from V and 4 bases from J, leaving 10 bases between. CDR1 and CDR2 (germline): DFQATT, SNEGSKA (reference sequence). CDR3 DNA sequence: TGCAGTGCCGCTCACGCGTACGAGCAGTACTTC. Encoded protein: CSAAHAYEQYF.

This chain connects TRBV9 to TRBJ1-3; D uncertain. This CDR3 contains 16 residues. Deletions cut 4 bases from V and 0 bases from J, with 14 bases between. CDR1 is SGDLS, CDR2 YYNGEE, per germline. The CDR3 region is CASSPRVFHSGNTIYF. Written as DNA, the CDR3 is TGTGCCAGCAGCCCACGGGTCTTCCACTCTGGAAACACCATATATTTT.

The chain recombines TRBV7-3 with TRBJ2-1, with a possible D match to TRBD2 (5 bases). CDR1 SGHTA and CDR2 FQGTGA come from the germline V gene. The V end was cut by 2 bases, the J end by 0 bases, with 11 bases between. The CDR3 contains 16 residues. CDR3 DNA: TGTGCCAGCAGCTTATTGAGCGGAAGCTCCTACAATGAGCAGTTCTTC. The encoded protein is CASSLLSGSSYNEQFF.

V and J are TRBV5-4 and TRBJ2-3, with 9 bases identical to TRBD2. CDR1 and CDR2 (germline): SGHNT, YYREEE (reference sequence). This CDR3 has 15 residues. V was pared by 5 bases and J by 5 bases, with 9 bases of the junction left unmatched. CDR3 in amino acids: CASSQSGGFGDTQYF. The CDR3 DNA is TGTGCCAGCAGTCAGAGCGGGGGGTTTGGAGATACGCAGTATTTT. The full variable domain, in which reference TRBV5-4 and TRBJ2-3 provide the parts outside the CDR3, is ETGVTQSPTHLIKTRGQQVTLRCSSQSGHNTVSWYQQALGQGPQFIFQYYREEENGRGNFPPRFSGLQFPNYSSELNVNALELDDSALYLCASSQSGGFGDTQYFGPGTRLTVL.

This chain's CDR3 is CASRTIRVGIEQFF. CDR3 coding DNA: TGTGCCAGCAGGACTATTAGGGTGGGGATCGAGCAGTTCTTC. The rearrangement joins TRBV5-8 to TRBJ2-1, with D perhaps matching TRBD2 (5 bases). This CDR3 spans 14 amino acids. V was cut by 5 bases and J by 10 bases, with 19 bases left in between. Per the germline V gene, CDR1 is SGHTS and CDR2 is YDEGEE.

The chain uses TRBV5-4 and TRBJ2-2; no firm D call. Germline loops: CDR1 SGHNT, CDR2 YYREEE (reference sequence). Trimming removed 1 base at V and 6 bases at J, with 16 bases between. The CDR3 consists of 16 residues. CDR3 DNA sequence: TGTGCCAGCAGCTTGCTAATAGGCGGATCAGCCGGGGAGCTGTTTTTT. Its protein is CASSLLIGGSAGELFF.

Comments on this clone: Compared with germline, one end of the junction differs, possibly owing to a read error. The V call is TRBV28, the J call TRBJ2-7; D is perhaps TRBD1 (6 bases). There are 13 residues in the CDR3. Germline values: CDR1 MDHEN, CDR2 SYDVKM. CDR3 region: CASNLRQAYEQYF. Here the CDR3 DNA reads TGTGCCAGCAATTTAAGACAGGCCTACGAGCAGTACTTC.

CDR3 sequence (DNA): TGTGCCTCTACTACGGGACAGAGATACGAGCAGTACGTC. It specifies CASTTGQRYEQYV. The chain links TRBV6-5 to TRBJ2-7, with TRBD1 identical over 7 bases. CDR1 is MNHEY, CDR2 SVGAGI, per germline. CDR3 size: 13 residues. V lost 11 bases to trimming and J lost 4 bases; unmatched junction nucleotides: 11.

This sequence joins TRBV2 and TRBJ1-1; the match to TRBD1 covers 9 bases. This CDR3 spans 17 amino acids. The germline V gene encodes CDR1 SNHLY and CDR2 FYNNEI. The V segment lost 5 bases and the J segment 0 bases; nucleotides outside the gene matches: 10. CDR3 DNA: TGTGCCAGCAGTTCCGGACAGGGGAATATACTGAACACTGAAGCTTTCTTT. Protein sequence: CASSSGQGNILNTEAFF.

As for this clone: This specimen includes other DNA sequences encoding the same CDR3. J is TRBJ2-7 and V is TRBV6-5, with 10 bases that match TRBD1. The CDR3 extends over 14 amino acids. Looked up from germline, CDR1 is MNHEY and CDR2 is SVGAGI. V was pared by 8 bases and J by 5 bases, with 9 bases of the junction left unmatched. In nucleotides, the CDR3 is TGTGCCAGCTCCCGGGACAGGGGTAGCCACGAGCAGTACTTC. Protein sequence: CASSRDRGSHEQYF.